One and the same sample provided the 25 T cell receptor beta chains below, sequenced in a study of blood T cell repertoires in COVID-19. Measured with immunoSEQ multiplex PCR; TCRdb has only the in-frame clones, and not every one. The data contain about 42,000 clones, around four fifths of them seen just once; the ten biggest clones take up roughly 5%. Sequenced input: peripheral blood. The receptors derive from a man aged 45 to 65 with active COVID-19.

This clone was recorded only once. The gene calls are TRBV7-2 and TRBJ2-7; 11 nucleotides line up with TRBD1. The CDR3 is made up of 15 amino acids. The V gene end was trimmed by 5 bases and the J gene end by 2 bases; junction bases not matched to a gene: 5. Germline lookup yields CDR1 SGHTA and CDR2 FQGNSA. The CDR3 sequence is CASSLGTGGTYEQYF. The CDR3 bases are TGTGCCAGCAGCCTGGGGACAGGGGGGACCTACGAGCAGTACTTC.

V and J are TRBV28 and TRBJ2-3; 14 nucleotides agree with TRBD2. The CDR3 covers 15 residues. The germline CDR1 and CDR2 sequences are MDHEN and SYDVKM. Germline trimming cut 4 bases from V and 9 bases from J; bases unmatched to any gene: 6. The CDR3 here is CASSSRTSGGRTQYF. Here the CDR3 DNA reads TGTGCCAGCAGTTCCAGGACTAGCGGGGGGCGGACGCAGTATTTT.

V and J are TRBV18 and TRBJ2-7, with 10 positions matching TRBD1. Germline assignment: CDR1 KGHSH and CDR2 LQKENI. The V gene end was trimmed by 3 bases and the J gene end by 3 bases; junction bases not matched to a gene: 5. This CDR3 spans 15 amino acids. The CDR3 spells CASSPGTGDGYEQYF. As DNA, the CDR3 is TGTGCCAGCTCACCTGGGACAGGGGATGGCTACGAGCAGTACTTC.

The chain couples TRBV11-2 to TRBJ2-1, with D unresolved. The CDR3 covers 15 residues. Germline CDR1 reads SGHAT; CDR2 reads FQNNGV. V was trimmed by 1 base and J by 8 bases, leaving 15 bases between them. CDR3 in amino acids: CASSLVSGTFDEQFF. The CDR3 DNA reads TGTGCCAGCAGCTTAGTATCAGGAACCTTCGATGAGCAGTTCTTC.

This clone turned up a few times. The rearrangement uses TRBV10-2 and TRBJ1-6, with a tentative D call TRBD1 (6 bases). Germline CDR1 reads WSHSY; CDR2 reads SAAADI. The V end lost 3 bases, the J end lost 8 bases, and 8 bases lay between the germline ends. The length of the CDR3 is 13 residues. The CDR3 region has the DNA TGCGCCAGCAGTGAACAGGGTTATTCACCCCTCCACTTT. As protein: CASSEQGYSPLHF.

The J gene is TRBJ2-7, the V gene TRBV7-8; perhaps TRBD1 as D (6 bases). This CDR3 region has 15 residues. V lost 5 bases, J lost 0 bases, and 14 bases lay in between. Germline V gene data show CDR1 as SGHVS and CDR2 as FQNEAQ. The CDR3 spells CASSRGQGISYEQYF. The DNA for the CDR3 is TGTGCCAGCAGCCGAGGGCAGGGGATCTCCTACGAGCAGTACTTC.

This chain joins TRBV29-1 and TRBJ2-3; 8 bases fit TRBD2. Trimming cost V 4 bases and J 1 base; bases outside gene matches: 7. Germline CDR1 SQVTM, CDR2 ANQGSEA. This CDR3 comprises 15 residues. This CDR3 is CSVGVRRGGTDTQYF. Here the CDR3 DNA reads TGCAGCGTTGGGGTCAGGCGGGGGGGCACAGATACGCAGTATTTT.

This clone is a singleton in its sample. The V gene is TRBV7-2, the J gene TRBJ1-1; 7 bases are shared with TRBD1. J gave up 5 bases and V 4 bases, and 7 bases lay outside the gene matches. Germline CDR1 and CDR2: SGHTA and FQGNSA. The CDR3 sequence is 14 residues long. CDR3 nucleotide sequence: TGTGCCAGCAGCTCCACGACAGGGTTTACTGAAGCTTTCTTT. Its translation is CASSSTTGFTEAFF.

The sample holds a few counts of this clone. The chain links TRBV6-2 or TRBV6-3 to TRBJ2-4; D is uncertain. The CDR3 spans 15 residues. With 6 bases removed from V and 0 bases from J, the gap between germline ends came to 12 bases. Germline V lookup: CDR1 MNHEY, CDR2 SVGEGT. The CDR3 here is CASSVGALAKNIQYF. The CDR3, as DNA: TGTGCCAGCAGCGTAGGAGCTCTAGCCAAAAACATTCAGTACTTC.

CDR3 nucleotides: TGTGCCAGCAGCTTAGGATGGGCGGGAGTAAGGAATGAGCAGTTCTTC. Translation gives CASSLGWAGVRNEQFF. The rearrangement joins TRBV11-2 to TRBJ2-1, with TRBD2 matching 7 bases. J lost 7 bases, V lost 1 base, and 10 bases had no gene match. The CDR3 is made up of 16 amino acids. Germline assignment: CDR1 SGHAT and CDR2 FQNNGV.

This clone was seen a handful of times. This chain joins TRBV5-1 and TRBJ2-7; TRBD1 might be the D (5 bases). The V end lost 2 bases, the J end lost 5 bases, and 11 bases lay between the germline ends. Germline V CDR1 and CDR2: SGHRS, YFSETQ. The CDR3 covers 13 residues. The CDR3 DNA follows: TGCGCCAGCAGCTTAGGCCAGGGCAACGAGCAGTACTTC. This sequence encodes CASSLGQGNEQYF. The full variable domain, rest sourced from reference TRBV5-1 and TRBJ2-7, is KAGVTQTPRYLIKTRGQQVTLSCSPISGHRSVSWYQQTPGQGLQFLFEYFSETQRNKGNFPGRFSGRQFSNSRSEMNVSTLELGDSALYLCASSLGQGNEQYFGPGTRLTVT.

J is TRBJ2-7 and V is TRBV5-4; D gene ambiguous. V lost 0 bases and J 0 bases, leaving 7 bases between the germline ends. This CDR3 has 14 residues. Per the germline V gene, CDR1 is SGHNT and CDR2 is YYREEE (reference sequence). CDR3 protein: CASSLELSSYEQYF. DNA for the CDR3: TGTGCCAGCAGCTTGGAGCTTAGCTCCTACGAGCAGTACTTC.

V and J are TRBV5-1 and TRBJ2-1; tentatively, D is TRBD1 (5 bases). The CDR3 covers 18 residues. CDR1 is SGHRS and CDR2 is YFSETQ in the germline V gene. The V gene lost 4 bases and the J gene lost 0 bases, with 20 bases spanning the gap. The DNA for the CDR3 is TGCGCCAGCAGCCCGGGCCCTCAGGGTGTAGCCTCCTACAATGAGCAGTTCTTC. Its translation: CASSPGPQGVASYNEQFF. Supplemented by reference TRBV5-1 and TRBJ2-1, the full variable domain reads KAGVTQTPRYLIKTRGQQVTLSCSPISGHRSVSWYQQTPGQGLQFLFEYFSETQRNKGNFPGRFSGRQFSNSRSEMNVSTLELGDSALYLCASSPGPQGVASYNEQFFGPGTRLTVL.

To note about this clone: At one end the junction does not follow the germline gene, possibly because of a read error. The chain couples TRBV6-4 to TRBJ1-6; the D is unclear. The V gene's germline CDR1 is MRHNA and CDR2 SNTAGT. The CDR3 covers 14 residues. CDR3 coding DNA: TGTGCCAGCAGTGACGGGCAGTTCAATTCGCCCCTCCACTTT. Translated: CASSDGQFNSPLHF.

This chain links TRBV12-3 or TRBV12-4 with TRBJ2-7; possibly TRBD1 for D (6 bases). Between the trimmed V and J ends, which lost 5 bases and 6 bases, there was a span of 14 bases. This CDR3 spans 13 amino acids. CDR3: CASSHGTMGEQYF. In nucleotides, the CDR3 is TGTGCCAGCAGTCACGGGACAATGGGCGAGCAGTACTTC.

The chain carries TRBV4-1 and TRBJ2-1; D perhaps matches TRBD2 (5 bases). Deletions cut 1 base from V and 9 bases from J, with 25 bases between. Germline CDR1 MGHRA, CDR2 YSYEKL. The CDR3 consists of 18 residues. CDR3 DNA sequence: TGCGCCAGCAGCCAAGGGGAACCCACTAGTTCGACCTTCAGTGAGCAGTTCTTC. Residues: CASSQGEPTSSTFSEQFF.

The chain's CDR3 is CASSQLQGNTEAFF. Here the CDR3 DNA reads TGTGCCAGCTCACAGTTACAGGGGAACACTGAAGCTTTCTTT. The chain employs TRBV18 and TRBJ1-1; possibly TRBD1 for D (6 bases). Trimming cost V 4 bases and J 1 base, with 10 bases left between them. Looked up from germline, CDR1 is KGHSH and CDR2 is LQKENI. This CDR3 has 14 amino acids.

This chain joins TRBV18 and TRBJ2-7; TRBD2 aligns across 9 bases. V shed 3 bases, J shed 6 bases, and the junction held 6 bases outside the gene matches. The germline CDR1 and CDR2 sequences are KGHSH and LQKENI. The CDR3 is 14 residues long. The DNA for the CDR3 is TGTGCCAGCTCACCTTTAGCGGGAGAATTCGAGCAGTACTTC. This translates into CASSPLAGEFEQYF.

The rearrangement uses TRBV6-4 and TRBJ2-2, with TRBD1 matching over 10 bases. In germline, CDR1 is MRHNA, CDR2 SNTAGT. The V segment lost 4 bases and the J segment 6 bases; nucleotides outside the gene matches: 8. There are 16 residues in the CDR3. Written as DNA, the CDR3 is TGTGCCAGCAGTGGCGAACCGGGACAGGGGCCCGGGGAGCTGTTTTTT. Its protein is CASSGEPGQGPGELFF.

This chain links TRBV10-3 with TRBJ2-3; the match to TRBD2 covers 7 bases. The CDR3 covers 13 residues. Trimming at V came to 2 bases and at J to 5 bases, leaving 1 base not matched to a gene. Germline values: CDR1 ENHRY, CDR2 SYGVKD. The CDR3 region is CAISEASGDTQYF. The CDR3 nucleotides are TGTGCCATCAGTGAGGCTAGCGGAGATACGCAGTATTTT.

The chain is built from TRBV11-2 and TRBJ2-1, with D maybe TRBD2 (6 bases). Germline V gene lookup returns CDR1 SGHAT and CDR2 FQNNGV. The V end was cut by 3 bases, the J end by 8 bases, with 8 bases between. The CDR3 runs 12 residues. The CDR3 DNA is TGTGCCAGCAGCTTTCTAGCGTATGAGCAGTTCTTC. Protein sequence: CASSFLAYEQFF.

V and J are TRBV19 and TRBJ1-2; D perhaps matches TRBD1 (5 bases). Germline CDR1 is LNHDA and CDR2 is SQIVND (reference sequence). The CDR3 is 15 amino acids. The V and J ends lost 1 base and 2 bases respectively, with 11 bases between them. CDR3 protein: CASSIGEGANYGYTF. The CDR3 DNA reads TGTGCCAGTAGTATAGGAGAAGGGGCGAACTATGGCTACACCTTC.

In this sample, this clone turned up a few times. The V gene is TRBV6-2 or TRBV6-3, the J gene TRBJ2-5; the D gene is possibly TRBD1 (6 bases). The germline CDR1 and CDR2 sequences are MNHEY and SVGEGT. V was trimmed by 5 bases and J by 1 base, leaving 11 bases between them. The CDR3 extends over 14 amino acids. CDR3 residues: CASSPTDSQETQYF. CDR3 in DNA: TGTGCCAGCAGTCCAACGGACAGCCAAGAGACCCAGTACTTC.

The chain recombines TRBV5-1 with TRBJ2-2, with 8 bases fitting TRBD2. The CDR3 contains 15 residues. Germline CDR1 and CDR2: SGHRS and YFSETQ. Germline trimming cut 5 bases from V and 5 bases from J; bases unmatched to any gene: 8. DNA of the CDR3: TGCGCCAGCAGGGAGAGCGGGAGCGGTACCGGGGAGCTGTTTTTT. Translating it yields CASRESGSGTGELFF.

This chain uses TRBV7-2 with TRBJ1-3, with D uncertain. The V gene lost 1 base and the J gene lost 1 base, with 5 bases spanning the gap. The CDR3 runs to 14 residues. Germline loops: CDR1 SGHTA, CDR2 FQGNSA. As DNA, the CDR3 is TGTGCCAGCAGCTTAGGGACTTCTGGAAACACCATATATTTT. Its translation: CASSLGTSGNTIYF.